The clone carrying this T cell receptor (beta chain) has just a few counts. Its cognate antigen is unknown. The record originates from a study of CD8 T cells in ankylosing spondylitis. Study-level results: Disease-associated clones were reportedly significantly overrepresented in matched ankylosing spondylitis synovial fluid. Disease-linked clones were CD8+ and relatively rare in peripheral blood.

The CDR3 totals 13 residues. Trimming cost V 6 bases and J 8 bases; bases outside gene matches: 9. Germline V CDR1 and CDR2: SQVTM, ANQGSEA. For TCR beta, libraries came from quantitative 5'-RACE with molecular barcodes. TCRdb analysed the 5' RACE reads with MiXCR anew, one entry per CDR3 protein. Of 130,000 or so distinct CDR3 sequences listed, about an eighth were seen once; the top ten hold around 4.3%. The chain joins TRBV29-1 to TRBJ1-2, with TRBD1 matching 10 bases. The receptor comes from a female donor with ankylosing spondylitis or in good health (not recorded which). Sequencing used blood, either unsorted or a sorted T cell fraction (not recorded which). In nucleotides, the CDR3 is TGCAGCGTCCTGACAGGGGGCGGTCGGGGCTACACCTTC. This gives the protein CSVLTGGGRGYTF.